This T cell receptor beta chain was sequenced for a study of GPR56 and killer-like receptors on CD4 memory cells (dated by TCRdb to between 2018 and 2020). Describing the broader study: According to the study's proposal, human CD4+ memory T-cell differentiation and cytokine production potential are marked by the progressive acquisition of KLRB1, KLRG1, GPR56 and then KLRF1. The study described its healthy blood donors as age-matched to the liver disease patients, who had a median age of around 70 years. What the research found in general, with its limitations: Clonal frequency was low in the marker-negative population and rose progressively along the proposed pathway, while TCRbeta diversity fell correspondingly. Clones dominating late populations 4 and 5 were also found in early populations 1 and 2, and this finding was taken by the authors as evidence for linear differentiation. TCR repertoires overlapped especially between the late populations 4 and 5, and partly population 3. Rather than full repertoires, the diversity and similarity analyses used only the 100 most expanded clones in each population.

As for this clonotype: This receptor's antigen is unknown.

The instrument was an Illumina HiSeq 2500. For construction of sequencing libraries, the recombined TCRbeta locus was amplified according to a previously published PCR protocol. The authors' pipeline ran thus. Any read whose average quality score fell below 30 was discarded, and IMSEQ was used to process the reads that remained. Each clonotype was defined by the combination of Vbeta gene, Jbeta gene and CDR3 amino acid sequence. Repertoire overlap between populations was quantified with the Morisita-Horn index computed on the top 100 expanded clones. Renyi diversity profiles calculated on the top 100 expanded clones were used to assess clonal diversity. TCRdb reprocessed the reads; each CDR3 protein sequence makes one entry, and DNA is unavailable. None of the V and J calls come from the authors' own analysis; TCRdb made them. The table for this sample records more than 2,000 distinct CDR3 sequences. Jointly, the top ten make up 3.5% to 4.5% of the sample.

Spanning cysteine to phenylalanine, the CDR3 consists of 20 amino acids. DNA is not recorded here. The germline V gene specifies MNHEY as CDR1 and SVGAGI as CDR2. Five KLR/GPR56-defined CD4+ populations were enriched by fluorescence-activated cell sorting before TCRbeta sequencing. TCRbeta repertoires of five CD4+ T-cell subsets defined by KLRB1, KLRG1, GPR56 and KLRF1 expression were sequenced to test a linear memory differentiation pathway. TCR-sequenced cells came from peripheral blood of healthy control individuals, reported as five donors in the TCRbeta analysis figure. Heparinized peripheral blood was collected and all samples were processed within one hour of retrieval. Blood was diluted 1:2 in PBS, and peripheral blood mononuclear cells were then isolated from the diluted blood at room temperature by Biocoll density gradient centrifugation. Before flow sorting, CD4+ T cells were magnetically enriched from freshly isolated PBMCs using anti-CD4 MicroBeads. A BD FACSAria II was used to sort CD4+ T cells enriched from PBMCs of healthy donors according to marker expression. For surface staining, the researchers used Miltenyi Biotec antibodies: anti-KLRB1 clone 191B8, anti-KLRF1 clone 4A4.D10 and anti-KLRG1 clone REA261.

The chain joins TRBV6-5 to TRBJ2-1; TCRdb gives TRBD2 as the D gene, but with no DNA this cannot be confirmed. This sequence was found in a human donor in good health. Material for sequencing was memory CD4+ T cells from blood. The CDR3 region reads CASSYPKGGELAGGRNEQFF.